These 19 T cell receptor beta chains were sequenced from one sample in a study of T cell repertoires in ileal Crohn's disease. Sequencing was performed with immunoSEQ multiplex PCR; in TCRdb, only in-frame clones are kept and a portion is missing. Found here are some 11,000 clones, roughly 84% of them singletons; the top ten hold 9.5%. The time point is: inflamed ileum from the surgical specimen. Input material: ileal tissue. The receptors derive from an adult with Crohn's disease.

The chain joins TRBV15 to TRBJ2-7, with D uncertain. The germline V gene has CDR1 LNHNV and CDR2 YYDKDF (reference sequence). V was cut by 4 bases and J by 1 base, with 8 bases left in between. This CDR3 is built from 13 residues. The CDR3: CATSKSLSYEQYF. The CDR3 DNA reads TGTGCCACCAGCAAATCCCTATCCTACGAGCAGTACTTC. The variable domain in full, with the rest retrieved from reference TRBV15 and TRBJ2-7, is DAMVIQNPRYQVTQFGKPVTLSCSQTLNHNVMYWYQQKSSQAPKLLFHYYDKDFNNEADTPDNFQSRRPNTSFCFLDIRSPGLGDTAMYLCATSKSLSYEQYFGPGTRLTVT.

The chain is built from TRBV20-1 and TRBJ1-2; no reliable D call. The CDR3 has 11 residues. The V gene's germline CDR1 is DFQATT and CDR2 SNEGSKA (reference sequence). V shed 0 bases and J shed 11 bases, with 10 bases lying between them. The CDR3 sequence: CSARDGSVYTF. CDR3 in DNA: TGCAGTGCTAGAGATGGGAGCGTGTACACCTTC.

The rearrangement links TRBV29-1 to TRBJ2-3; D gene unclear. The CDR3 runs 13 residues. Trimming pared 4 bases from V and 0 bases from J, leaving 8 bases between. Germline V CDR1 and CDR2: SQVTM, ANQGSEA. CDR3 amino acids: CSVVLSSTDTQYF. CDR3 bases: TGCAGCGTTGTCCTGTCTAGCACAGATACGCAGTATTTT.

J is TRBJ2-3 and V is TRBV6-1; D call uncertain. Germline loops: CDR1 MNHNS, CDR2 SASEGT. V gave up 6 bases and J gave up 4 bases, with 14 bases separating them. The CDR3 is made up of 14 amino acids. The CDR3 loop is CASSSQSGADTQYF. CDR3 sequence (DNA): TGTGCCAGCAGCTCGCAGTCTGGCGCAGATACGCAGTATTTT.

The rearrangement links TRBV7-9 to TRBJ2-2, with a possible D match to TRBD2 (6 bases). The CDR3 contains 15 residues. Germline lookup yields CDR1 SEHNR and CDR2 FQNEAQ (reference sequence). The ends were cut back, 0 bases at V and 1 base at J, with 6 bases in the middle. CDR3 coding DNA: TGTGCCAGCAGCTTAGCGGGAGGGAACACCGGGGAGCTGTTTTTT. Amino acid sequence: CASSLAGGNTGELFF.

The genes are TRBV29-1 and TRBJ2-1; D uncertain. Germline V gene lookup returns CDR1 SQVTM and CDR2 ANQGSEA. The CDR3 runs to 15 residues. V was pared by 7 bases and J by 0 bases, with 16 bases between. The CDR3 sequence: CSDHLGGSSYNEQFF. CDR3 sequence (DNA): TGCAGCGACCACCTTGGCGGTAGCTCCTACAATGAGCAGTTCTTC.

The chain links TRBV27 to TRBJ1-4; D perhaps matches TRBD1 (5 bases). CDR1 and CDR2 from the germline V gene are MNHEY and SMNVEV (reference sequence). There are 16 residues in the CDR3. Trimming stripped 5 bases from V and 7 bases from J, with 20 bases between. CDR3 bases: TGTGCCAGCAGTACCCTGGACAAGGGGCTGCGTGAAAAACTGTTTTTT. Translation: CASSTLDKGLREKLFF.

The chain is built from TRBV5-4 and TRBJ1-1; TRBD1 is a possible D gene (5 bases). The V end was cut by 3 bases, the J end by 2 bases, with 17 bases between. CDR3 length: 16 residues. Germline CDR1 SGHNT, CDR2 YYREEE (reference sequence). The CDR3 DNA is TGTGCCAGCAGCTCTCCTCCCCGAGGGGCCAACACTGAAGCTTTCTTT. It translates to CASSSPPRGANTEAFF.

The CDR3 sequence is CASSVGGPSYNEQFF. As DNA, the CDR3 is TGTGCCAGCAGCGTAGGCGGGCCCTCCTACAATGAGCAGTTCTTC. The chain couples TRBV9 to TRBJ2-1; D may be TRBD2 (5 bases). Germline V gene sequence: CDR1 SGDLS, CDR2 YYNGEE. V was trimmed by 0 bases and J by 0 bases, leaving 7 bases between them. CDR3 length: 15 residues.

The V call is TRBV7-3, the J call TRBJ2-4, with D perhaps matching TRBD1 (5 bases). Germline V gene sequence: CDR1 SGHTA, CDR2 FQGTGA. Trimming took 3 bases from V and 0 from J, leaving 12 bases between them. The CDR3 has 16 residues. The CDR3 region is CASSLQQDPAKNIQYF. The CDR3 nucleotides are TGTGCCAGCAGCTTGCAACAGGACCCAGCCAAAAACATTCAGTACTTC.

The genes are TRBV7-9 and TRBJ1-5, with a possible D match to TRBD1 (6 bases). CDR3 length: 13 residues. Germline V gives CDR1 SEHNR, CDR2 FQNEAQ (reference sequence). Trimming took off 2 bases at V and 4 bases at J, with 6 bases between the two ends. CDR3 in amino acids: CASSLQGNQPQHF. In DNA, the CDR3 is TGTGCCAGCAGCTTACAGGGGAATCAGCCCCAGCATTTT.

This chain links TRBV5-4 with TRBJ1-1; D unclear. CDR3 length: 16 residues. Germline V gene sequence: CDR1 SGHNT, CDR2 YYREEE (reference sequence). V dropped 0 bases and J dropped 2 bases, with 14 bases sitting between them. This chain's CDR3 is CASSLATPGRNTEAFF. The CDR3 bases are TGTGCCAGCAGCTTGGCCACACCGGGCCGAAACACTGAAGCTTTCTTT.

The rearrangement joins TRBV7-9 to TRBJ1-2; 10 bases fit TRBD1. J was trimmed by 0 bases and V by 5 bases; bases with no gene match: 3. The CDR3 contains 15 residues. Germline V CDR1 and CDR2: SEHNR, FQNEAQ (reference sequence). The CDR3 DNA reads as TGTGCCAGCAGCCTGGACAGGGGGACTAACTATGGCTACACCTTC. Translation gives CASSLDRGTNYGYTF.

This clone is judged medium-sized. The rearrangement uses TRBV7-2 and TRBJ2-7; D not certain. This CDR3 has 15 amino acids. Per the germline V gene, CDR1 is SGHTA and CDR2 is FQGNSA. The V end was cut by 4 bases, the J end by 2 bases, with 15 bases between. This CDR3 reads CASSSHERFPYEQYF. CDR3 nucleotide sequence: TGTGCCAGCAGCTCTCACGAGCGTTTCCCCTACGAGCAGTACTTC.

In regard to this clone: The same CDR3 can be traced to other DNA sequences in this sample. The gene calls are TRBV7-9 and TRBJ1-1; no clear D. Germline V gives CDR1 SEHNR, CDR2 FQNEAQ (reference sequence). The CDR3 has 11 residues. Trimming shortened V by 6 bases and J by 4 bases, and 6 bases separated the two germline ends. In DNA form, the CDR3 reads TGTGCCAGCAGTTCCTCCACTGAAGCTTTCTTT. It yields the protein CASSSSTEAFF.

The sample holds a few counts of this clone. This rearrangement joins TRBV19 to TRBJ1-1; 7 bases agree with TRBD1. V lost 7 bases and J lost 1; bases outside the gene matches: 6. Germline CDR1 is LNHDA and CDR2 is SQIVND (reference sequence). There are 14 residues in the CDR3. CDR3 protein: CASNRGQRNTEAFF. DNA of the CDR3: TGTGCCAGTAATAGGGGACAGAGGAACACTGAAGCTTTCTTT.

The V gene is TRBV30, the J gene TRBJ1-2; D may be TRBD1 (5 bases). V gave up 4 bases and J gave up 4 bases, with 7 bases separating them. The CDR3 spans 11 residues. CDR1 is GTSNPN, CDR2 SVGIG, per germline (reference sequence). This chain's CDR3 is CAWNRFYGYTF. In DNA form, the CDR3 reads TGTGCCTGGAACAGGTTCTATGGCTACACCTTC.

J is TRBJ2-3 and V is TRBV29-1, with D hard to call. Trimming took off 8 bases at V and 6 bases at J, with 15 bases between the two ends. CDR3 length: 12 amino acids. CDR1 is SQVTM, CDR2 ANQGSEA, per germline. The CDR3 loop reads CSSLSGGDTQYF. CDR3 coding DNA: TGCAGCTCCCTGAGTGGTGGGGATACGCAGTATTTT.

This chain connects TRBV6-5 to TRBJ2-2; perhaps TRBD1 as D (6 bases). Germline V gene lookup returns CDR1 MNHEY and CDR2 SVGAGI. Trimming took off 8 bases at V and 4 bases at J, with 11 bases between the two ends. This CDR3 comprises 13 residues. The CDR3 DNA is TGTGCCAGCGAACTAGGGGGCACCGGGGAGCTGTTTTTT. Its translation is CASELGGTGELFF.